Below, 17 T cell receptor beta chains from the same sample are listed, as sequenced in a study of T cell responses to AZD1222 COVID-19 vaccine. The repertoire was sequenced with immunoSEQ multiplex PCR; TCRdb's copy has only in-frame clones and lacks some. The sample consists of 85,000 to 100,000 clones, 80% to 90% of them appearing once. The source material was peripheral blood, sampled on day 0 of AZD1222 vaccination. The receptors originated from an adult in good health.

This clone has just one count. The J gene is TRBJ2-3, the V gene TRBV2; D possibly uses TRBD1 or TRBD2 (5 bases each). Trimming removed 8 bases at V and 0 bases at J, with 15 bases between. Germline CDR1 is SNHLY and CDR2 is FYNNEI. The CDR3 has 15 amino acids. The CDR3 is CASGGHLLSTDTQYF. CDR3 DNA: TGTGCCAGCGGAGGACACCTACTTAGCACAGATACGCAGTATTTT.

V is TRBV23-1 and J is TRBJ2-2, with D perhaps TRBD1 (5 bases). TRBV23-1 is labeled an ORF, and its function is uncertain. The CDR3 has 20 residues. V lost 4 bases and J lost 1, with 25 bases in between. In DNA form, the CDR3 reads TGCGCCAGCAGTCCTCCCAGGGATTTAATTCTAATCGAGAACACCGGGGAGCTGTTTTTT. Translated: CASSPPRDLILIENTGELFF.

In its sample, this clone was seen once. The rearrangement joins TRBV29-1 to TRBJ2-1, with 11 bases lining up with TRBD2. CDR1 is SQVTM, CDR2 ANQGSEA, per germline. V trimming: 6 bases; J trimming: 7 bases; junction bases outside the gene matches: 11. The CDR3 spans 15 residues. DNA of the CDR3: TGCAGCGTGAGCCTAGGACTAGCGGGTGGGAATGAGCAGTTCTTC. As protein: CSVSLGLAGGNEQFF.

The V call is TRBV5-4, the J call TRBJ2-1; 9 bases agree with TRBD1. The CDR3 has 15 residues. Germline V gene data show CDR1 as SGHNT and CDR2 as YYREEE (reference sequence). The V and J ends lost 4 bases and 3 bases, in that order; junction bases with no gene match: 5. The CDR3 here is CASSPGTGHYNEQFF. CDR3 sequence (DNA): TGTGCCAGCAGCCCGGGGACAGGGCACTACAATGAGCAGTTCTTC.

The CDR3 DNA sequence: TGCGCCAGCAGCCAAGATGGGCCTGCCCCTAATGAAAAACTGTTTTTT. Translating it yields CASSQDGPAPNEKLFF. The chain is built from TRBV4-1 and TRBJ1-4; D ambiguous. V was trimmed by 0 bases and J by 3 bases, leaving 11 bases between them. CDR3 length: 16 amino acids. Germline V gene data show CDR1 as MGHRA and CDR2 as YSYEKL.

This clone was seen only once. The chain uses TRBV3-1 (or the pseudogene TRBV3-2) and TRBJ2-2; possible D gene TRBD1, 5 bases. CDR3 length: 15 amino acids. The germline V gene has CDR1 LGHDT and CDR2 YNNKEL (reference sequence). V was shortened by 4 bases and J by 6 bases, with 15 bases between the two germline ends. The CDR3 region is CASSPRSGFAGELFF. The DNA for the CDR3 is TGTGCCAGCAGCCCGCGCTCAGGGTTTGCCGGGGAGCTGTTTTTT.

This sequence joins TRBV9 and TRBJ2-3, with 7 bases lining up with TRBD1. V shed 1 base and J 7 bases; nucleotides not matched to a gene: 15. The CDR3 extends over 17 amino acids. Germline CDR1 and CDR2: SGDLS and YYNGEE. This CDR3 is CASSVRSSRTGTNTQYF. The CDR3 DNA is TGTGCCAGCAGCGTAAGGTCCTCCAGGACAGGCACGAATACGCAGTATTTT.

The V and J genes are TRBV6-2 or TRBV6-3 and TRBJ2-5; D gene ambiguous. The CDR3 runs 13 residues. V gave up 5 bases and J gave up 3 bases, with 10 bases separating them. In germline, CDR1 is MNHEY, CDR2 SVGEGT. CDR3 in DNA: TGTGCCAGCAGTGGGTGGGCAGAAGAGACCCAGTACTTC. This codes for CASSGWAEETQYF.

This clone was recorded only once. The rearrangement uses TRBV7-9 and TRBJ2-2; 7 bases agree with TRBD2. The CDR3 runs to 15 residues. CDR1 is SEHNR and CDR2 is FQNEAQ in the germline V gene (reference sequence). Trimming cost V 1 base and J 7 bases; bases outside gene matches: 6. CDR3 residues: CASSLGSLAVGELFF. CDR3 sequence (DNA): TGTGCCAGCAGCTTAGGGAGCCTAGCGGTCGGGGAGCTGTTTTTT.

The genes are TRBV5-4 and TRBJ2-2; 8 bases fit TRBD1. CDR3 length equals 16 residues. Germline CDR1 is SGHNT and CDR2 is YYREEE (reference sequence). With V trimmed by 0 bases and J by 4 bases, 5 bases remained unmatched. The CDR3 DNA sequence: TGTGCCAGCAGCTTGGCCGCAGGGGGCCTCACCGGGGAGCTGTTTTTT. Protein sequence: CASSLAAGGLTGELFF.

The rearrangement links TRBV25-1 to TRBJ1-2, with 7 bases that match TRBD1. Germline loops: CDR1 MGHDK, CDR2 SYGVNS. After removal of 1 base from V and 6 bases from J, the junction contained 2 bases not matched to a gene. This CDR3 comprises 13 residues. The DNA of the CDR3 is TGTGCCAGCAGTGAATGGGACAGCAATGGCTACACCTTC. Its translation is CASSEWDSNGYTF.

This rearrangement joins TRBV4-1 to TRBJ2-7, with TRBD1 matching over 10 bases. CDR3 length: 17 amino acids. V lost 1 base to trimming and J lost 4 bases; unmatched junction nucleotides: 10. Germline V gives CDR1 MGHRA, CDR2 YSYEKL. This CDR3 is CASSQAPLGTGAYEQYF. The CDR3 region has the DNA TGCGCCAGCAGCCAAGCCCCGCTTGGGACAGGGGCTTACGAGCAGTACTTC.

This clone was seen a few times. V usage is TRBV2 and J usage is TRBJ1-1, with TRBD1 as a possible D gene (5 bases). Trimming pared 2 bases from V and 1 base from J, leaving 5 bases between. The CDR3 runs to 13 residues. The germline V gene encodes CDR1 SNHLY and CDR2 FYNNEI. DNA of the CDR3: TGTGCCAGCAGTGAACAGGGGAACACTGAAGCTTTCTTT. It encodes CASSEQGNTEAFF.

The chain joins TRBV9 to TRBJ1-6; 7 bases are shared with TRBD1. The V gene end was trimmed by 6 bases and the J gene end by 7 bases; junction bases not matched to a gene: 7. Germline V lookup: CDR1 SGDLS, CDR2 YYNGEE. This CDR3 is built from 14 residues. CDR3 sequence: CASNEKTGNSPLHF. CDR3 sequence (DNA): TGTGCCAGCAACGAGAAGACAGGGAATTCACCCCTCCACTTT.

The V gene is TRBV7-2, the J gene TRBJ2-7, with 11 bases identical to TRBD2. This CDR3 is built from 15 residues. The V and J ends lost 5 bases and 4 bases, in that order; junction bases with no gene match: 7. Germline V gives CDR1 SGHTA, CDR2 FQGNSA. The CDR3 sequence is CASSRTSGGQYEQYF. For the CDR3, the DNA is TGTGCCAGCAGCCGTACTAGCGGGGGCCAATACGAGCAGTACTTC.

The chain joins TRBV5-3 to TRBJ2-1, with D unresolved. TRBV5-3 is an ORF, and what it does is uncertain. The CDR3 consists of 12 residues. Trimming took off 5 bases at V and 9 bases at J, with 12 bases between the two ends. Here the CDR3 DNA reads TGTGCCAGAAGTGAGAAGGTGGGTGAGCAGTTCTTC. Translating gives CARSEKVGEQFF.

J is TRBJ1-1 and V is TRBV6-1; D is uncertain. The CDR3 contains 13 residues. V was trimmed by 3 bases and J by 3 bases, leaving 8 bases between them. CDR1 and CDR2 (germline): MNHNS, SASEGT. CDR3 in amino acids: CASSEGVHTEAFF. The CDR3 DNA sequence: TGTGCCAGCAGTGAGGGCGTTCACACTGAAGCTTTCTTT.